These 24 T cell receptor beta chains were all obtained from the same sample, sequenced in a study of cytomegalovirus exposure and HLA in healthy donors. The PCR ran on 60 Vbeta and 13 Jbeta primers. Libraries were prepared by immunoSEQ multiplex PCR; TCRdb keeps only in-frame clonotypes and omits some of them. The sample yields 100,000 to 150,000 clones, of which the top ten take up 0.9% to 1.2%. The sequenced sample was PBMCs. The receptors shown here come from a man between 18 and 29 years old in good health and CMV-seronegative.

This chain links TRBV6-5 with TRBJ2-1, with TRBD2 matching over 8 bases. Germline V lookup: CDR1 MNHEY, CDR2 SVGAGI. This CDR3 spans 15 amino acids. V shed 6 bases, J shed 8 bases, and the junction held 12 bases outside the gene matches. CDR3 amino acids: CASSPRSGGVDEQFF. CDR3 nucleotide sequence: TGTGCCAGCAGCCCCCGGTCGGGGGGGGTTGATGAGCAGTTCTTC.

The V gene is TRBV9, the J gene TRBJ2-5; 9 bases fit TRBD2. Germline CDR1 SGDLS, CDR2 YYNGEE. Trimming cost V 3 bases and J 3 bases; bases outside gene matches: 3. The CDR3 is made up of 14 amino acids. In nucleotides, the CDR3 is TGTGCCAGCAGCGCGGGGACTAGCAAAGAGACCCAGTACTTC. This codes for CASSAGTSKETQYF.

This chain links TRBV5-1 with TRBJ1-4; no definite D call. Trimming removed 4 bases from V and 5 bases from J, with 9 bases in between. CDR3 length: 13 residues. CDR1 is SGHRS, CDR2 YFSETQ, per germline. CDR3 sequence: CASSPVQNEKLFF. In DNA, the CDR3 is TGCGCCAGCAGCCCCGTACAGAATGAAAAACTGTTTTTT.

V usage is TRBV10-2 and J usage is TRBJ1-2, with TRBD1 as a possible D gene (6 bases). The germline V and J ends were trimmed by 10 bases and 4 bases, with 22 bases remaining between them. Germline V lookup: CDR1 WSHSY, CDR2 SAAADI. This CDR3 region has 15 residues. CDR3 region: CATFPTGQGIYGYTF. CDR3 nucleotide sequence: TGCGCCACCTTCCCTACGGGACAAGGGATCTATGGCTACACCTTC.

The chain has TRBV28 and TRBJ2-3, with D possibly being TRBD2 (7 bases). CDR3 length: 18 residues. V was pared by 2 bases and J by 3 bases, with 21 bases between. Germline CDR1 and CDR2: MDHEN and SYDVKM. CDR3 bases: TGTGCCAGCAGTTTAGGGGGGGCGAGCGGGGCGGGAACAGATACGCAGTATTTT. Its protein is CASSLGGASGAGTDTQYF. Variable domain in full (rest from reference TRBV28 and TRBJ2-3): DVKVTQSSRYLVKRTGEKVFLECVQDMDHENMFWYRQDPGLGLRLIYFSYDVKMKEKGDIPEGYSVSREKKERFSLILESASTNQTSMYLCASSLGGASGAGTDTQYFGPGTRLTVL.

The chain carries TRBV5-8 and TRBJ1-6; D unresolved. This CDR3 region has 19 residues. Germline loops: CDR1 SGHTS, CDR2 YDEGEE. V lost 3 bases and J 1 base, leaving 20 bases between the germline ends. CDR3 sequence reads: CASSSWFEGGGSYNSPLHF. The CDR3 DNA reads as TGTGCCAGCAGCTCCTGGTTCGAGGGCGGTGGGTCCTATAATTCACCCCTCCACTTT.

The V call is TRBV6-4, the J call TRBJ2-1; D unresolved. In germline, CDR1 is MRHNA, CDR2 SNTAGT. V was pared by 3 bases and J by 5 bases, with 5 bases between. This CDR3 has 12 residues. CDR3 bases: TGTGCCAGCAGTGAGTCAGACAATGAGCAGTTCTTC. Encoded protein: CASSESDNEQFF.

The rearrangement links TRBV30 to TRBJ1-1; TRBD1 matches 10 bases. The CDR3 is 13 amino acids. The germline gives CDR1 GTSNPN, CDR2 SVGIG (reference sequence). Germline trimming cut 3 bases from V and 6 bases from J; bases unmatched to any gene: 4. DNA of the CDR3: TGTGCCTGGAGGGGGGACAGGGGCCCTGAAGCTTTCTTT. As protein: CAWRGDRGPEAFF.

The gene calls are TRBV7-8 and TRBJ1-3; 9 bases fit TRBD1. Trimming took 1 base from V and 2 from J; bases not matched to a gene: 15. Germline V CDR1 and CDR2: SGHVS, FQNEAQ. CDR3 length: 20 amino acids. CDR3 DNA sequence: TGTGCCAGCAGCTTAGAGGGACAGGGAAGAATTAGGAGAGCTGGAAACACCATATATTTT. This codes for CASSLEGQGRIRRAGNTIYF. Drawing the rest from reference TRBV7-8 and TRBJ1-3, the complete variable domain is GAGVSQSPRYKVAKRGQDVALRCDPISGHVSLFWYQQALGQGPEFLTYFQNEAQLDKSGLPSDRFFAERPEGSVSTLKIQRTQQEDSAVYLCASSLEGQGRIRRAGNTIYFGEGSWLTVV.

This chain links TRBV9 with TRBJ1-1; TRBD1 matches at 9 bases. The CDR3 is 15 residues long. Germline V lookup: CDR1 SGDLS, CDR2 YYNGEE. Unmatched junction bases numbered 4, after V lost 3 bases and J lost 1 base. The CDR3 is CASSGGGQGNTEAFF. The CDR3 DNA follows: TGTGCCAGCAGCGGGGGGGGACAGGGGAACACTGAAGCTTTCTTT.

The gene calls are TRBV5-1 and TRBJ2-1; the match to TRBD2 covers 9 bases. V lost 3 bases to trimming and J lost 8 bases; unmatched junction nucleotides: 9. The CDR3 is 15 amino acids. The V gene's germline CDR1 is SGHRS and CDR2 YFSETQ. CDR3 sequence (DNA): TGCGCCAGCAGCTACGTGAGCGGGGGGCGCGATGAGCAGTTCTTC. Translated: CASSYVSGGRDEQFF.

This chain joins TRBV15 and TRBJ2-1; D possibly corresponds to TRBD2 (6 bases). The CDR3 length is 14 residues. Germline assignment: CDR1 LNHNV and CDR2 YYDKDF (reference sequence). V was clipped by 0 bases and J by 10 bases, with 13 bases between them. The CDR3 sequence is CATSRDFAGPEQFF. The CDR3 coding sequence is TGTGCCACCAGCAGAGATTTTGCGGGACCGGAGCAGTTCTTC.

Turning to this clone: Mismatch with germline at one junction end may stem from a read error. The chain recombines TRBV5-1 with TRBJ1-4; 8 nucleotides line up with TRBD1. CDR1 is SGHRS, CDR2 YFSETQ, per germline. The CDR3 is 15 amino acids. The CDR3 DNA reads as TGCGCCAGCAGCCTCTGGGGACAGGTGGACGAAAAACTGATTTTT. It specifies CASSLWGQVDEKLIF.

The genes are TRBV18 and TRBJ1-4; D is perhaps TRBD1 (5 bases). V lost 6 bases to trimming and J lost 8 bases, with 16 bases between them. The CDR3 covers 14 residues. Germline V gives CDR1 KGHSH, CDR2 LQKENI. The CDR3 loop is CASSRGAEEEKLFF. CDR3 nucleotides: TGTGCCAGCTCCCGCGGGGCTGAGGAGGAAAAACTGTTTTTT. The full variable domain, completed using reference TRBV18 and TRBJ1-4, is NAGVMQNPRHLVRRRGQEARLRCSPMKGHSHVYWYRQLPEEGLKFMVYLQKENIIDESGMPKERFSAEFPKEGPSILRIQQVVRGDSAAYFCASSRGAEEEKLFFGSGTQLSVL.

CDR3 DNA sequence: TGTGCCAGCAGTTCGGTCCTAGCGGAGAGCTCCTACAATGAGCAGTTCTTC. Its protein product is CASSSVLAESSYNEQFF. The chain carries TRBV27 and TRBJ2-1, with 7 positions matching TRBD2. There are 17 residues in the CDR3. With V trimmed by 4 bases and J by 0 bases, 9 bases remained unmatched. Germline CDR1 reads MNHEY; CDR2 reads SMNVEV (reference sequence).

This chain connects TRBV27 to TRBJ2-5; the D is unclear. The J call could be wrong; TRBJ2-7 is a better fit for the DNA end. CDR1 and CDR2 (germline): MNHEY, SMNVEV (reference sequence). The CDR3 is 16 residues long. The DNA for the CDR3 is TGTGCCAGCAGTGGGCAGTTAAGGCTCCGTCCCTACGAGCAGTACTTC. Protein: CASSGQLRLRPYEQYF.

This chain joins TRBV29-1 and TRBJ2-5; possibly TRBD2 for D (5 bases). Germline CDR1 SQVTM, CDR2 ANQGSEA. V dropped 1 base and J dropped 3 bases, with 6 bases sitting between them. The CDR3 totals 12 residues. CDR3 nucleotide sequence: TGCAGCGTTGAAGGGGGAGAAGAGACCCAGTACTTC. This encodes CSVEGGEETQYF.

The rearrangement links TRBV5-4 to TRBJ2-7, with 9 nucleotides matching TRBD1. Trimming took 3 bases from V and 4 from J; bases not matched to a gene: 8. The CDR3 covers 15 residues. The germline CDR1 and CDR2 sequences are SGHNT and YYREEE (reference sequence). CDR3 nucleotides: TGTGCCAGCAGCTGGGAAGGGGACAGGGCTTACGAGCAGTACTTC. Protein product: CASSWEGDRAYEQYF.

The rearrangement links TRBV7-2 to TRBJ2-7, with D possibly TRBD2 on 5 matching bases. The CDR3 runs 15 residues. V gave up 6 bases and J gave up 2 bases, with 17 bases separating them. The germline V gene has CDR1 SGHTA and CDR2 FQGNSA. For the CDR3, the DNA is TGTGCCAGCAGAGACACGGCGGGCGCTACCTACGAGCAGTACTTC. It yields the protein CASRDTAGATYEQYF.

The chain combines TRBV4-1 with TRBJ1-2, with D possibly matching TRBD1 (5 bases). CDR3 length: 15 residues. Trimming cost V 0 bases and J 0 bases, with 8 bases left between them. Germline CDR1 MGHRA, CDR2 YSYEKL. The CDR3 spells CASSQDQGANYGYTF. The CDR3 DNA reads as TGCGCCAGCAGCCAAGATCAAGGGGCTAACTATGGCTACACCTTC.

The V gene is TRBV30, the J gene TRBJ1-1, with D uncertain. Per the germline V gene, CDR1 is GTSNPN and CDR2 is SVGIG (reference sequence). Trimming left V 2 bases short and J 1 base short, with 8 bases between. The CDR3 is made up of 13 amino acids. Here the CDR3 reads CAWSRRGNTEAFF. The CDR3 coding sequence is TGTGCCTGGAGTCGGCGGGGGAACACTGAAGCTTTCTTT.

The V and J genes are TRBV9 and TRBJ1-1, with D maybe TRBD1 (5 bases). The CDR3 has 13 amino acids. V dropped 0 bases and J dropped 10 bases, with 13 bases sitting between them. Germline-derived CDR1 and CDR2 are SGDLS and YYNGEE. CDR3 bases: TGTGCCAGCAGCGTAGGGGTCGGGGGTACAGCTTTCTTT. Translating it yields CASSVGVGGTAFF.

This chain connects TRBV29-1 to TRBJ1-2; TRBD1 might be the D (5 bases). The CDR3 consists of 12 residues. Germline CDR1 and CDR2: SQVTM and ANQGSEA. Trimming removed 4 bases at V and 1 base at J, with 7 bases between. The CDR3 bases are TGCAGCGTTGGGACATTTAACTATGGCTACACCTTC. This codes for CSVGTFNYGYTF.

This chain joins TRBV5-1 and TRBJ2-7; 11 bases match TRBD2. The CDR3 spans 17 residues. The junction had 7 bases not matched to a gene; V was cut back by 0 bases and J by 2 bases. The germline CDR1 and CDR2 sequences are SGHRS and YFSETQ. The CDR3 sequence is CASSLVLAGGSPYEQYF. CDR3 coding DNA: TGCGCCAGCAGCTTGGTCCTAGCGGGGGGTTCCCCCTACGAGCAGTACTTC.